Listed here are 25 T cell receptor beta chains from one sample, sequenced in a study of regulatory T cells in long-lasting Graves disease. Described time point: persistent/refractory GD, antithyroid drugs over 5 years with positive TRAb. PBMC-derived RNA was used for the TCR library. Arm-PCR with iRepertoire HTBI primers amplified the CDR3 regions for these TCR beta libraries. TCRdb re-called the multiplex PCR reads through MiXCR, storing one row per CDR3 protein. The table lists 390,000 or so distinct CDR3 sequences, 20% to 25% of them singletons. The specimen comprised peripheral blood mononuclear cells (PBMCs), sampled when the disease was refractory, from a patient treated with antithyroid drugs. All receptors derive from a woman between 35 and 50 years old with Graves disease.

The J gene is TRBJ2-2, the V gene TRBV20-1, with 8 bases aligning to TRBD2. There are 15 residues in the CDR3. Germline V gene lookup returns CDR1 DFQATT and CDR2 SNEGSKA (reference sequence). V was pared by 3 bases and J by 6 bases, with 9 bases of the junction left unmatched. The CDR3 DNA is TGCAGTGCTAGGACCGGGACTAGTCATCCCGGGGAGCTGTTTTTT. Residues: CSARTGTSHPGELFF.

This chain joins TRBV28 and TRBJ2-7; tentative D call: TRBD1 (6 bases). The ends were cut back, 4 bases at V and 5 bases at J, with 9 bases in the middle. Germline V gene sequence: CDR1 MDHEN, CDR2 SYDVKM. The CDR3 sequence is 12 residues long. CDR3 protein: CASSSPGDEQYF. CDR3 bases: TGTGCCAGCAGTTCCCCAGGGGACGAGCAGTACTTC.

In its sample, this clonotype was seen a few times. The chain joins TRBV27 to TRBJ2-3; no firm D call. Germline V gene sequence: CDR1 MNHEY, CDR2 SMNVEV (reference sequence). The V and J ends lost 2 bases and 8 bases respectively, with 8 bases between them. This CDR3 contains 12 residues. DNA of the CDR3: TGTGCCAGCAGTTTAGGACCGGGTACGCAGTATTTT. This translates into CASSLGPGTQYF.

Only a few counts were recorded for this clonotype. CDR3 nucleotide sequence: TGTGCCAGCAGTTACCCAGAGAAGACGGCAAACACCGGGGAGCTGTTTTTT. This sequence encodes CASSYPEKTANTGELFF. V and J are TRBV6-2 or TRBV6-3 and TRBJ2-2; D unclear. The CDR3 extends over 17 amino acids. Germline V gene sequence: CDR1 MNHEY, CDR2 SVGEGT. V lost 2 bases, J lost 2 bases, and 15 bases lay in between.

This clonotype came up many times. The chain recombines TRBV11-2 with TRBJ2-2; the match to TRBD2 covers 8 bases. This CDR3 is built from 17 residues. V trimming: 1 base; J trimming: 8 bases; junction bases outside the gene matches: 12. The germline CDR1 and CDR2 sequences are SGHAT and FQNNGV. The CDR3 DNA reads TGTGCCAGCAGCTTAGCCGGGACTAGTGGTTCACTGGGGGAGCTGTTTTTT. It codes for CASSLAGTSGSLGELFF.

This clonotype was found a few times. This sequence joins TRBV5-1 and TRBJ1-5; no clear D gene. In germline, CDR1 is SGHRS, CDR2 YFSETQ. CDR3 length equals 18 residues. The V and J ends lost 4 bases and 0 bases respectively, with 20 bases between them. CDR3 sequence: CASSRMPRTGNSNQPQHF. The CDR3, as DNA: TGCGCCAGCAGCAGGATGCCTCGGACCGGCAATAGCAATCAGCCCCAGCATTTT.

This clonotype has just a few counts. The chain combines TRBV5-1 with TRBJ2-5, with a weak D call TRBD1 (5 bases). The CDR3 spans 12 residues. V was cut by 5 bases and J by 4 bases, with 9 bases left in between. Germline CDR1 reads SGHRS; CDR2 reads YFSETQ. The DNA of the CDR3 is TGCGCCAGCAGGGACACCGGAGAGACCCAGTACTTC. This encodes CASRDTGETQYF.

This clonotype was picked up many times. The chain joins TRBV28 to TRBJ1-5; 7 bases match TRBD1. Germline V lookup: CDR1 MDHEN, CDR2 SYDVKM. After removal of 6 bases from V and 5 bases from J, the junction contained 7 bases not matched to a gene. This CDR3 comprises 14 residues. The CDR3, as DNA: TGTGCCAGCAGCAGGGACAGTTTATATCAGCCCCAGCATTTT. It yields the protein CASSRDSLYQPQHF.

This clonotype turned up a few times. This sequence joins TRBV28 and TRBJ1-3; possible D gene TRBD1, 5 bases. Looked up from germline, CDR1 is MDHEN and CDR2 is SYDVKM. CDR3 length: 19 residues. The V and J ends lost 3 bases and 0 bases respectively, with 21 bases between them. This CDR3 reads CASSFAGVILPPSGNTIYF. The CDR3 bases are TGTGCCAGCAGTTTCGCGGGGGTAATTCTTCCTCCCTCTGGAAACACCATATATTTT. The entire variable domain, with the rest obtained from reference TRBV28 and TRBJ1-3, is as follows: DVKVTQSSRYLVKRTGEKVFLECVQDMDHENMFWYRQDPGLGLRLIYFSYDVKMKEKGDIPEGYSVSREKKERFSLILESASTNQTSMYLCASSFAGVILPPSGNTIYFGEGSWLTVV.

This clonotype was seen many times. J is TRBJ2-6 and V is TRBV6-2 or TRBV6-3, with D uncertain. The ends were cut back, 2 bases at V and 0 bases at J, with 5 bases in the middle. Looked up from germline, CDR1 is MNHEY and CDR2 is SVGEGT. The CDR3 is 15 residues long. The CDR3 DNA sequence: TGTGCCAGCAGTTACGGCAGCTCTGGGGCCAACGTCCTGACTTTC. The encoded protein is CASSYGSSGANVLTF.

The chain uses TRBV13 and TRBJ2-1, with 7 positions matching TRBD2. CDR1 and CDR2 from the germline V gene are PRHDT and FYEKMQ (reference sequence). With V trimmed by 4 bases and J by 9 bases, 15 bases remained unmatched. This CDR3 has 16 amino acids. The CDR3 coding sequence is TGTGCCAGCAGCTCCTTAGAGCGGGACCTTAGCGGTGAGCAGTTCTTC. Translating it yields CASSSLERDLSGEQFF.

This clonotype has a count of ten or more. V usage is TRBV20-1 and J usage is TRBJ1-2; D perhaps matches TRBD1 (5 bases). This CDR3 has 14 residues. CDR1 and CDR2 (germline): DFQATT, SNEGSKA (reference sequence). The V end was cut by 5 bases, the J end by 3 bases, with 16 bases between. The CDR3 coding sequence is TGCAGTGCTGGCGGGTTGGGGGTGCACTATGGCTACACCTTC. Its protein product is CSAGGLGVHYGYTF.

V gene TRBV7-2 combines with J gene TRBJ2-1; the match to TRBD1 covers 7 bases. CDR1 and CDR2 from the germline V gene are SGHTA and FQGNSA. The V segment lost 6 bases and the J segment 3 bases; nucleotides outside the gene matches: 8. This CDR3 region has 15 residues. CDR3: CASRIRQGRYNEQFF. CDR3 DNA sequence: TGTGCCAGCAGGATCAGACAGGGACGCTACAATGAGCAGTTCTTC.

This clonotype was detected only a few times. CDR3 amino acids: CASSYRGSRETQYF. Written as DNA, the CDR3 is TGTGCCAGCAGTTATAGGGGATCGCGGGAGACCCAGTACTTC. The chain employs TRBV6-5 and TRBJ2-5; tentative D call: TRBD1 (5 bases). Germline V gene data show CDR1 as MNHEY and CDR2 as SVGAGI. The CDR3 runs 14 residues. Trimming cost V 3 bases and J 5 bases, with 13 bases left between them.

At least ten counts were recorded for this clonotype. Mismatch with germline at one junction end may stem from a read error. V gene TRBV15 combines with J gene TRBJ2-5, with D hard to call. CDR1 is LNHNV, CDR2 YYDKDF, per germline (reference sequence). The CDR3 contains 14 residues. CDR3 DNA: TGTGCCACCGGCAGAGTTGGCTTCCAAGAGACCCAGTACTTC. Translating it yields CATGRVGFQETQYF. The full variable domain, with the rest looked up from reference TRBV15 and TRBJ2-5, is DAMVIQNPRYQVTQFGKPVTLSCSQTLNHNVMYWYQQKSSQAPKLLFHYYDKDFNNEADTPDNFQSRRPNTSFCFLDIRSPGLGDTAMYLCATGRVGFQETQYFGPGTRLLVL.

CDR3 bases: TGTGCCAGCAGTTCCGCAGGGACTTCCTCCTACGAGCAGTACTTC. This translates into CASSSAGTSSYEQYF. The V gene is TRBV6-9, the J gene TRBJ2-7; perhaps TRBD2 as D (6 bases). Trimming stripped 4 bases from V and 0 bases from J, with 13 bases between. From germline, CDR1 is MNHGY and CDR2 SVAAGI. CDR3 length: 15 amino acids.

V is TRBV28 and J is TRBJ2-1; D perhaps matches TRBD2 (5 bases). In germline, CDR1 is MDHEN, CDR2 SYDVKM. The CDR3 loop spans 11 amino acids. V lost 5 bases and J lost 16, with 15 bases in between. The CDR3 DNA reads TGTGCCAGCAGTATCTCGGGATCCCACTTCTTC. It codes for CASSISGSHFF. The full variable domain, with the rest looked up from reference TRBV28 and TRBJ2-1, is DVKVTQSSRYLVKRTGEKVFLECVQDMDHENMFWYRQDPGLGLRLIYFSYDVKMKEKGDIPEGYSVSREKKERFSLILESASTNQTSMYLCASSISGSHFFGPGTRLTVL.

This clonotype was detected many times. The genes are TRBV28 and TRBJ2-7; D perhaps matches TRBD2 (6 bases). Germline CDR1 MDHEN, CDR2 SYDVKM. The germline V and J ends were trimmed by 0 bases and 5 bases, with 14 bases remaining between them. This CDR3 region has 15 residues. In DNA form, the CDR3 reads TGTGCCAGCAGTTTATGGGGCGGGGTGGACCACGAGCAGTACTTC. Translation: CASSLWGGVDHEQYF.

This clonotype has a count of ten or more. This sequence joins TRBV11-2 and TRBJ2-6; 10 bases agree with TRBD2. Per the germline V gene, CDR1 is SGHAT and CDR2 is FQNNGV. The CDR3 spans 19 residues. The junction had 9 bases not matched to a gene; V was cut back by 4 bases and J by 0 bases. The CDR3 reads CASSSPRASGSSGANVLTF. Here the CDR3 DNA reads TGTGCCAGCAGCTCCCCCCGGGCTAGCGGGAGCTCTGGGGCCAACGTCCTGACTTTC.

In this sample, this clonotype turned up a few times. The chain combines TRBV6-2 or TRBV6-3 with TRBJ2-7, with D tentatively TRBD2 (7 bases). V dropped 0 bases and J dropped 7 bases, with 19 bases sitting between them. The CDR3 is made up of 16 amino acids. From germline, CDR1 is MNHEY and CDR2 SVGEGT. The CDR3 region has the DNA TGTGCCAGCAGTTACTCGAGGGGAGGGGCAGGGGTTGAGCAGTACTTC. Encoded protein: CASSYSRGGAGVEQYF.

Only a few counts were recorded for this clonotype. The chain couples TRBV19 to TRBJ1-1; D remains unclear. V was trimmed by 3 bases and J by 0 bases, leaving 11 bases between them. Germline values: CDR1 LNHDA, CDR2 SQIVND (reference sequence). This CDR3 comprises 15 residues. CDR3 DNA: TGTGCCAGTAGTATTCGGCGGTACATGAACACTGAAGCTTTCTTT. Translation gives CASSIRRYMNTEAFF.

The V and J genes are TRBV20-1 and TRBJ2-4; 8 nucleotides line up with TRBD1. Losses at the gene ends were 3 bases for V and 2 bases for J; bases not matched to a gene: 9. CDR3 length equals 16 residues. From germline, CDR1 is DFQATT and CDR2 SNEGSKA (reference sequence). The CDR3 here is CSARRTGFATKNIQYF. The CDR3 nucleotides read TGCAGTGCTAGGAGGACAGGGTTTGCGACCAAAAACATTCAGTACTTC.

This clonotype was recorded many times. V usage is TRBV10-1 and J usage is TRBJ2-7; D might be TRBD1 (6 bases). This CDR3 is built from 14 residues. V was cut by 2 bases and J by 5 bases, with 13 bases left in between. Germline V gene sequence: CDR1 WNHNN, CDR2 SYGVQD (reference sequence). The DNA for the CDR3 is TGCGCCAGCAGTGAGGTCAGGGGACAAGACGAGCAGTACTTC. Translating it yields CASSEVRGQDEQYF.

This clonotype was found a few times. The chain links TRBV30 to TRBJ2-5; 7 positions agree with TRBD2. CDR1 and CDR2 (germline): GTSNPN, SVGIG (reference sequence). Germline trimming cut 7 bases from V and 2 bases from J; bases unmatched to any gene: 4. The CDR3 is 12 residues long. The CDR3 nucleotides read TGTGCCTTCGCGGGAGCTCAAGAGACCCAGTACTTC. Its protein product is CAFAGAQETQYF.

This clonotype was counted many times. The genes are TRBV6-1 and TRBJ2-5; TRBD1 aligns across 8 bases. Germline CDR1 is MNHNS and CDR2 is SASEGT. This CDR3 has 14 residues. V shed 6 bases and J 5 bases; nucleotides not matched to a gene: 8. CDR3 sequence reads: CASRTGTGDETQYF. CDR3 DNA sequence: TGTGCCAGCAGGACCGGGACAGGTGACGAGACCCAGTACTTC.